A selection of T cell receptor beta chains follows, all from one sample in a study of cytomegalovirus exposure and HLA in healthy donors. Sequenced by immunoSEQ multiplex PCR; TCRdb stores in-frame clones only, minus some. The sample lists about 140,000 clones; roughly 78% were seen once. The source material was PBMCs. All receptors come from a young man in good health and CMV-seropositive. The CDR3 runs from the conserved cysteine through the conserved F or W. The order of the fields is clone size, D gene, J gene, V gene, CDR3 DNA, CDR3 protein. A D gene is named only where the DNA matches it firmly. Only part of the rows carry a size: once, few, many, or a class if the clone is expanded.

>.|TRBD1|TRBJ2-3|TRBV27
TGTGCCAGCAGTAAAGGACAGGGAAGCACAGATACGCAGTATTTT
CASSKGQGSTDTQYF
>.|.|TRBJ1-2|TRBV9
TGTGCCAGCAGTCCGGGCGGGCTCCTATATGGCTACACCTTC
CASSPGGLLYGYTF
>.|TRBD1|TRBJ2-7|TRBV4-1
TGCGCCAGCAGGGTAGGACAGGGAGACCGTTACGAGCAGTACTTC
CASRVGQGDRYEQYF
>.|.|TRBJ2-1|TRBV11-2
TGTGCCAGCAGCAATCCAGGGCTAGGCATAACGAATGAGCAGTTCTTC
CASSNPGLGITNEQFF
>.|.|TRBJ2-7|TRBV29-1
TGCAGCGTTGAAGGGCGGTTCTACGAGCAGTACTTC
CSVEGRFYEQYF
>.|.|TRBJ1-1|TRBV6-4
TGTGCCAGCAGTGACGGTTCGGGAGGCCGGACTGAAGCTTTCTTT
CASSDGSGGRTEAFF
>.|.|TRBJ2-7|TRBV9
TGTGCCAGCAGCGTCCTCCGGGACACTTACGAGCAGTACTTC
CASSVLRDTYEQYF
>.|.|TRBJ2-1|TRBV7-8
TGTGCCAGCAGCAAGAGTAGCAGAGTCTATATATCCTACAATGAGCAGTTCTTC
CASSKSSRVYISYNEQFF
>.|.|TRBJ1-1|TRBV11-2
TGTGCCAGCAGCTTAGAGTTTGGGCGACACAACACTGAAGCTTTCTTT
CASSLEFGRHNTEAFF
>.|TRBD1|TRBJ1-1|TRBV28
TGTGCCGTAAGGGGGCGCAGGGCTGAAGCTTTCTTT
CAVRGRRAEAFF
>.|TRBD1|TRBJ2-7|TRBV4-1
TGCGCCAGCAGCGCGCCGGGACAGGGCTCCTACGAGCAGTACTTC
CASSAPGQGSYEQYF
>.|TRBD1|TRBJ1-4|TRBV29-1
TGCAGCGTGATAACAGGGGCTGCTAATGAAAAACTGTTTTTT
CSVITGAANEKLFF
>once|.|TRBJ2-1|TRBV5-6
TGTGCCACCAAGCGGGAAGGGGCTGTCAGGGAAGGGGGTGCTGAGCAGTTCTTC
CATKREGAVREGGAEQFF
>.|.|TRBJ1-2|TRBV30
TGTGCCTCCGAAAGGGAGGGGCGTGGCTACACCTTC
CASEREGRGYTF
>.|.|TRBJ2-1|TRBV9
TGTGCCAGCAGCGTCTCTGGGAGGGTCCAGGGGCCTGAGCAGTTCTTC
CASSVSGRVQGPEQFF
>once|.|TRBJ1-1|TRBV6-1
TGTGCCAGCAGTCTTAGGGAGGCGAACACTGAAGCTTTCTTT
CASSLREANTEAFF
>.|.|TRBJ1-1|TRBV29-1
TGCAGCGTTGTGGTGGGCAGGTTAGGCACTGAAGCTTTCTTT
CSVVVGRLGTEAFF
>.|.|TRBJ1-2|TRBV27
TGTGCCAGCAGTCCAGGGGTGGGTAACTATGGCTACACCTTC
CASSPGVGNYGYTF
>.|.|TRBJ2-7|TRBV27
TGTGCCAGCAGTTTATCCCTGGCGGAAGTCTCCTACGAGCAGTACTTC
CASSLSLAEVSYEQYF
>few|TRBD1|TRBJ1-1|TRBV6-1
TGTGCCAGCAGTTCGGGACAGGGATTCGCTGAAGCTTTCTTT
CASSSGQGFAEAFF
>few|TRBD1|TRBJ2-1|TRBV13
TGTGCCAGCAGCCAGCCCCGGACAGGAGACTACAATGAGCAGTTCTTC
CASSQPRTGDYNEQFF
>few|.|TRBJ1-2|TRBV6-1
TGTGCCAGCAGTGACTCCAGGTCTAACTATGGCTACACCTTC
CASSDSRSNYGYTF
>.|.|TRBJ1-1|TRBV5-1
TGCGCCAGCAGCCACGACCGGGTGGTGGGCACTGAAGCTTTCTTT
CASSHDRVVGTEAFF
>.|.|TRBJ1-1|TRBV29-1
TGCAGCGCTTACGGGGTTGGGGGGGAAGCTTTCTTT
CSAYGVGGEAFF
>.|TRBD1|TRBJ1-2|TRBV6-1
TGTGCCAGCAGTGAAGCGTCGACAGGGAGTGGCTATGGCTACACCTTC
CASSEASTGSGYGYTF
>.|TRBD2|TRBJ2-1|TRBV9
TGTGCCAGCAGCTTGGGACTAGCTGGCAATGAGCAGTTCTTC
CASSLGLAGNEQFF
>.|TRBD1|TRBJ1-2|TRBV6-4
TGTGCCAGCAGTGACTCTGGGACAGGGGGCGTCCGGGATGGCTACACCTTC
CASSDSGTGGVRDGYTF
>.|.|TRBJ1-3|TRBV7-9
TGTGCCAGCAGTCTAGCCCCCGGAAACACCATATATTTT
CASSLAPGNTIYF
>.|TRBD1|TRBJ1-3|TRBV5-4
TGTGCCAGCAGCCCTACAGGGGTTTCTGGAAACACCATATATTTT
CASSPTGVSGNTIYF
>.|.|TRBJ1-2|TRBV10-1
TGCGCCAGCAGTGGAGGACTCTTACTGATCTATGGCTACACCTTC
CASSGGLLLIYGYTF
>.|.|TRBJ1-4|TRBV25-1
TGTGCCAGCAGTGAAAGGGACATGGGGGAAAAACTGTTTTTT
CASSERDMGEKLFF
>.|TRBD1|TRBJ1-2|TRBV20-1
TGCAGTGCTAGGGGACAGTATGGCTACACCTTC
CSARGQYGYTF
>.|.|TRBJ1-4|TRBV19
TGTGCCAGTAGTATCAAGGGACAAACTAATGAAAAACTGTTTTTT
CASSIKGQTNEKLFF
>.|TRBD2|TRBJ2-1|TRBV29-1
TGCAGCGTTGAGGAGGTAGCGGGAGGGCCCAATGAGCAGTTCTTC
CSVEEVAGGPNEQFF
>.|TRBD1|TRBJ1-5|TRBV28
TGTGCCAGCCTCCAGGGGGTAGGCAATCAGCCCCAGCATTTT
CASLQGVGNQPQHF
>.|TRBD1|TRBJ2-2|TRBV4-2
TGTGCCAGCAGCCCGGGACAGGGGAACACCGGGGAGCTGTTTTTT
CASSPGQGNTGELFF
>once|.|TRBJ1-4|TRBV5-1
TGCGCCAGCAGCTTGGGTCCGGACAGATTAGTTGCAACTAATGAAAAACTGTTTTTT
CASSLGPDRLVATNEKLFF
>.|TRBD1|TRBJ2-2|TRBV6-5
TGTGCCAGCAGTTCAAACAGGGGGCTGGCCGGGGAGCTGTTTTTT
CASSSNRGLAGELFF
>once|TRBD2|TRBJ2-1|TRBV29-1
TGCAGCGTCGATGGACTAGCGGGACGTAATGAGCAGTTCTTC
CSVDGLAGRNEQFF
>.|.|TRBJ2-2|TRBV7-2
TGTGCCGGCAGCTTAGCAGCGGTAACGAACACCGGGGAGCTGTTTTTT
CAGSLAAVTNTGELFF
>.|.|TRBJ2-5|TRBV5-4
TGTGCCAGCAGACCTACAGGAGAAGAGACCCAGTACTTC
CASRPTGEETQYF
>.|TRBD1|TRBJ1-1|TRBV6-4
TGTGCCAGCAGTGACACCCAGGGGGACACTGAAGCTTTCTTT
CASSDTQGDTEAFF
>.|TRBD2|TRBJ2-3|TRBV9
TGTGCCAGCAGCCCCGGTGCGGGAGGGTTCGCAGATACGCAGTATTTT
CASSPGAGGFADTQYF
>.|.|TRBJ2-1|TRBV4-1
TGCGCCAGCAGCCAAGTTCTCACAGGGCCCTACAATGAGCAGTTCTTC
CASSQVLTGPYNEQFF
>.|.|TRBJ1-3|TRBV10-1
TGCGCCAGCAGTGCTAACAGCAAGTCTGGAAACACCATATATTTT
CASSANSKSGNTIYF
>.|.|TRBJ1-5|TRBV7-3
TGTGCCAGCAGCTATGACAGAAGTCAGCCCCAGCATTTT
CASSYDRSQPQHF
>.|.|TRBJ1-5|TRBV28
TGTGCCAGCAGTATTGTAGGGACTTTGACCCAGCATTTT
CASSIVGTLTQHF
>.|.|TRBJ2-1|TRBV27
TGTGCCAGCAGTACCACTACGAACAATGAGCAGTTCTTC
CASSTTTNNEQFF
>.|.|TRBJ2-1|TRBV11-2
TGTGCCAGCAGCTTAGGCGAGAATGAGCAGTTCTTC
CASSLGENEQFF
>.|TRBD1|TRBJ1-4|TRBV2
TGTGCCAGCAGTCGGAGGACAGGGGGCGGGGAAAAACTGTTTTTT
CASSRRTGGGEKLFF
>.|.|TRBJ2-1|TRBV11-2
TGTGCCAGCACCCCCGGCGCAGGACTATCCTACAATGAGCAGTTCTTC
CASTPGAGLSYNEQFF
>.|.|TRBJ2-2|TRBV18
TGTGCCAGCTCACCAAACACTTTACTAGCCGGGGAGCTGTTTTTT
CASSPNTLLAGELFF
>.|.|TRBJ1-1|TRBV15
TGTGCCACCAGCGCCAAGCTAGACCGTACAGAAGCTTTCTTT
CATSAKLDRTEAFF
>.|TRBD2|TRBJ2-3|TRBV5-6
TGTGCCAGCAGCTTGGAACTAGCGGATAGCACAGATACGCAGTATTTT
CASSLELADSTDTQYF
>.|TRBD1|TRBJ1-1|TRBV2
TGTGCCAGCAGGAGTGGGGGGACAGGGTCTAACACTGAAGCTTTCTTT
CASRSGGTGSNTEAFF
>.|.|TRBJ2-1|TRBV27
TGTGCCAGCAGTTTAGGCTCTGAGCAGTTCTTC
CASSLGSEQFF
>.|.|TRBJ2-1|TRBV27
TGTGCCAGCAGTTTTACGGTTTTCAATGAGCAGTTCTTC
CASSFTVFNEQFF